These 5 T cell receptor beta chains share one sample of origin, sequenced in a study of T-cell reconstitution after alpha-beta-depleted transplantation in children. Unique molecular identifiers were incorporated during preparation of the TCRbeta library. In TCRdb, the PCR reads were re-called with MiXCR into one record per CDR3 protein. Of 450,000 to 600,000 distinct CDR3 sequences listed, 15% to 20% are singletons. Sequencing was performed on PBMCs from the stem cell graft donor, taken from the stem cell graft. The origin of the receptors is a human donor who donated a stem cell graft to a child with acute lymphoblastic leukemia.

This clonotype was detected only a few times. This chain connects TRBV10-3 to TRBJ2-7; 10 bases are shared with TRBD2. The trim removed 4 bases at V and 1 base at J, leaving 7 bases unmatched. Germline assignment: CDR1 ENHRY and CDR2 SYGVKD. The CDR3 covers 16 residues. The CDR3 nucleotides read TGTGCCATCAGTGCCATTACTAGCGGGGTATCCTACGAGCAGTACTTC. The encoded protein is CAISAITSGVSYEQYF.

This sequence joins TRBV18 and TRBJ1-2, with 7 bases aligning to TRBD1. CDR1 KGHSH and CDR2 LQKENI come from the germline V gene. V gave up 6 bases and J gave up 6 bases; unmatched junction bases: 10. The CDR3 covers 14 residues. The chain's CDR3 is CASSPGQLGNGYTF. Here the CDR3 DNA reads TGTGCCAGCTCCCCGGGACAGTTGGGTAATGGCTACACCTTC.

This chain connects TRBV7-9 to TRBJ2-1; D remains unclear. This CDR3 region has 16 residues. Trimming removed 1 base at V and 0 bases at J, with 10 bases between. Germline V gene sequence: CDR1 SEHNR, CDR2 FQNEAQ (reference sequence). CDR3 sequence: CASSLVVQSSYNEQFF. The CDR3 DNA sequence: TGTGCCAGCAGCTTAGTGGTCCAGAGCTCCTACAATGAGCAGTTCTTC.

In its sample, this clonotype was seen a few times. The CDR3 bases are TGTGCCATCAGTGAGTCGGGGGACAGCACTGAAGCTTTCTTT. Amino acids: CAISESGDSTEAFF. This chain uses TRBV10-3 with TRBJ1-1, with TRBD1 matching 7 bases. V trimming: 0 bases; J trimming: 4 bases; junction bases outside the gene matches: 2. CDR1 ENHRY and CDR2 SYGVKD come from the germline V gene. The CDR3 totals 14 residues.

V usage is TRBV27 and J usage is TRBJ2-7, with a weak D call TRBD2 (5 bases). The length of the CDR3 is 15 residues. Germline-derived CDR1 and CDR2 are MNHEY and SMNVEV (reference sequence). With 5 bases removed from V and 4 bases from J, the gap between germline ends came to 18 bases. CDR3 nucleotides: TGTGCCAGCAGTCCCCAGTCGGGCACGGGATACGAGCAGTACTTC. Its translation is CASSPQSGTGYEQYF.